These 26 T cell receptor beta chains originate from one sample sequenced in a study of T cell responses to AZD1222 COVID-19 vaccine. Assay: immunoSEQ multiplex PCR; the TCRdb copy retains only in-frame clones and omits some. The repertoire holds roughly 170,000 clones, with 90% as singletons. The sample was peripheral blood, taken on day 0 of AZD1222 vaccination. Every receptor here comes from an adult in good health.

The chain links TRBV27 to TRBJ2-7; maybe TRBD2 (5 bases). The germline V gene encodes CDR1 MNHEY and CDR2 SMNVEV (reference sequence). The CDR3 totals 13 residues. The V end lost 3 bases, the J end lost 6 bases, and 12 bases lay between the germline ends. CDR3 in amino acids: CASSLGSSSEQYF. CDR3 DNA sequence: TGTGCCAGCAGTTTGGGATCTAGCTCCGAGCAGTACTTC.

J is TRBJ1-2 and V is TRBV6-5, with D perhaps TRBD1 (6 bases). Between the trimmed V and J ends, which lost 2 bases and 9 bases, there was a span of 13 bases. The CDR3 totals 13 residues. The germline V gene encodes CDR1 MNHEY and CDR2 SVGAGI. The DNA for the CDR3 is TGTGCCAGCAGTTACGGGACAAGTAAAAGCTACACCTTC. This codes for CASSYGTSKSYTF.

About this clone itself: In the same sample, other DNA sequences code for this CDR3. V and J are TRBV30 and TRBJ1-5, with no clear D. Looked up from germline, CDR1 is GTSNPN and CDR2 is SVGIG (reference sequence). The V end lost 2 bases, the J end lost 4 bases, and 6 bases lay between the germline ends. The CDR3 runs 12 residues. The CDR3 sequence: CAWSSSNQPQHF. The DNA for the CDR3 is TGTGCCTGGAGTAGTTCGAATCAGCCCCAGCATTTT.

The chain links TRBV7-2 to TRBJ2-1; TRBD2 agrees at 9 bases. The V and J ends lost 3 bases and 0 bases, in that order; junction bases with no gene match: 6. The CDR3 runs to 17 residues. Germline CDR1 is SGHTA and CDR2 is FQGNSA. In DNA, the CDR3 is TGTGCCAGCAGCTTTTTTAGCGGGGGTGGCTCCTACAATGAGCAGTTCTTC. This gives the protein CASSFFSGGGSYNEQFF.

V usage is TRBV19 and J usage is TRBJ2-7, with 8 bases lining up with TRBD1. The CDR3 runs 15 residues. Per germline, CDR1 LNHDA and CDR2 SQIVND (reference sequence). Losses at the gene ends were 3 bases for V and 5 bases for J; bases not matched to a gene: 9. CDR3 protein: CASSIMAGQAHEQYF. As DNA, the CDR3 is TGTGCCAGTAGTATTATGGCGGGACAGGCCCACGAGCAGTACTTC.

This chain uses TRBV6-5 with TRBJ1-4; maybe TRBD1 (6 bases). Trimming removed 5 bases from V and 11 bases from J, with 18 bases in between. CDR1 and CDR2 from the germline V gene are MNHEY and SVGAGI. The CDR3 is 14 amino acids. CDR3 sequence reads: CASSPVTGQGKLFF. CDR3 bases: TGTGCCAGCAGTCCAGTGACCGGGCAGGGGAAACTGTTTTTT.

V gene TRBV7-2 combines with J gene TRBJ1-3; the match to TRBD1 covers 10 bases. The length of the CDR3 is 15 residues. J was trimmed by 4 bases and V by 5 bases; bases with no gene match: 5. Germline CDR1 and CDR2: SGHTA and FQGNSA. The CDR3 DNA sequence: TGTGCCAGCAGCAGGGGGGACAGGGGCGGAAACACCATATATTTT. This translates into CASSRGDRGGNTIYF. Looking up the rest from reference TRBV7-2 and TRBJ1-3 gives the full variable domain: GAGVSQSPSNKVTEKGKDVELRCDPISGHTALYWYRQSLGQGLEFLIYFQGNSAPDKSGLPSDRFSAERTGGSVSTLTIQRTQQEDSAVYLCASSRGDRGGNTIYFGEGSWLTVV.

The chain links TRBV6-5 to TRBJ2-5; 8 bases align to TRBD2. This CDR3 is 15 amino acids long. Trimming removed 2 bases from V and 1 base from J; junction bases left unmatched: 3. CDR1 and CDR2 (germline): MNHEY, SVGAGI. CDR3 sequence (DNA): TGTGCCAGCAGTTACCCCCGGGGGGGCCAAGAGACCCAGTACTTC. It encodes CASSYPRGGQETQYF.

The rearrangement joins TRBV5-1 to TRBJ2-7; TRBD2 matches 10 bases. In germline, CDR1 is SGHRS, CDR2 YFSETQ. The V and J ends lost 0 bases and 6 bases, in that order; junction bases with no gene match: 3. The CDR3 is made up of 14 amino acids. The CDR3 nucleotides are TGCGCCAGCAGCTTGGGTACTAGCGGGGCCGAGCAGTACTTC. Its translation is CASSLGTSGAEQYF. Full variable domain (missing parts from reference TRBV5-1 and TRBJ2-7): KAGVTQTPRYLIKTRGQQVTLSCSPISGHRSVSWYQQTPGQGLQFLFEYFSETQRNKGNFPGRFSGRQFSNSRSEMNVSTLELGDSALYLCASSLGTSGAEQYFGPGTRLTVT.

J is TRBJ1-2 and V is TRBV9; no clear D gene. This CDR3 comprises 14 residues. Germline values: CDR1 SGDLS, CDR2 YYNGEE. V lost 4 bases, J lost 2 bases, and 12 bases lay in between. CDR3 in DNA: TGTGCCAGCAGCCCCTTTACACACAACTATGGCTACACCTTC. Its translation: CASSPFTHNYGYTF. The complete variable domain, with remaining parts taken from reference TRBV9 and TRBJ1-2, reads DSGVTQTPKHLITATGQRVTLRCSPRSGDLSVYWYQQSLDQGLQFLIQYYNGEERAKGNILERFSAQQFPDLHSELNLSSLELGDSALYFCASSPFTHNYGYTFGSGTRLTVV.

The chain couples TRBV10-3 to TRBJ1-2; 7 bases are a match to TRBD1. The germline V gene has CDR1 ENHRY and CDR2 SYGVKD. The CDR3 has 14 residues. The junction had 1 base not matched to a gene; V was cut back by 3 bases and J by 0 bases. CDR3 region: CAISEGGPNYGYTF. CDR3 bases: TGTGCCATCAGTGAAGGGGGCCCTAACTATGGCTACACCTTC.

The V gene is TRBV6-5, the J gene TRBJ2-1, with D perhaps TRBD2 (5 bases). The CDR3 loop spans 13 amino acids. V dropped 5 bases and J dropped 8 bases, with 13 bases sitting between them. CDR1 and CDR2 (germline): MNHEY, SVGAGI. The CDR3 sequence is CASSRREWDEQFF. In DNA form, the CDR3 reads TGTGCCAGCAGTCGCCGGGAATGGGATGAGCAGTTCTTC.

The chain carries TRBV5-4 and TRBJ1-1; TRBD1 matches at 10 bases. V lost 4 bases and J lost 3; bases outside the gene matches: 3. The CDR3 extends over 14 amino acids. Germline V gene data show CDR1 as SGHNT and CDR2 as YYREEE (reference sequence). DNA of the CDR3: TGTGCCAGCAGCCGGGACAGGGGACACACTGAAGCTTTCTTT. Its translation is CASSRDRGHTEAFF. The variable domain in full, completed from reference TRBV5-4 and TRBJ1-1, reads ETGVTQSPTHLIKTRGQQVTLRCSSQSGHNTVSWYQQALGQGPQFIFQYYREEENGRGNFPPRFSGLQFPNYSSELNVNALELDDSALYLCASSRDRGHTEAFFGQGTRLTVV.

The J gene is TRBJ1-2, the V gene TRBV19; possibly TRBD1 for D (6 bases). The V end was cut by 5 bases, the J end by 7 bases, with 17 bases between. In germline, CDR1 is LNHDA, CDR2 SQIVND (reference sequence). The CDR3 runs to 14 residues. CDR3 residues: CASSFDRFVGGYTF. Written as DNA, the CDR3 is TGTGCCAGTAGTTTTGACAGGTTCGTCGGTGGCTACACCTTC. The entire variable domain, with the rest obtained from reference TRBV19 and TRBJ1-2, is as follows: DGGITQSPKYLFRKEGQNVTLSCEQNLNHDAMYWYRQDPGQGLRLIYYSQIVNDFQKGDIAEGYSVSREKKESFPLTVTSAQKNPTAFYLCASSFDRFVGGYTFGSGTRLTVV.

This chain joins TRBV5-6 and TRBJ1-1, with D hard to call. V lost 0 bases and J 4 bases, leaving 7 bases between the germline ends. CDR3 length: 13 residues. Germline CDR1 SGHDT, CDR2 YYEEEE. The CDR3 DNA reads TGTGCCAGCAGCTTGGAAAGGGCCACTGAAGCTTTCTTT. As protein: CASSLERATEAFF.

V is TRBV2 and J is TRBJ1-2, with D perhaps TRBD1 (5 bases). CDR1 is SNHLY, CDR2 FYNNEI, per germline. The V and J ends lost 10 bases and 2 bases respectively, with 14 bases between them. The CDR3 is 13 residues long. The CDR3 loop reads CATSGQRNYGYTF. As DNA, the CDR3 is TGTGCCACCTCGGGGCAGCGGAACTATGGCTACACCTTC.

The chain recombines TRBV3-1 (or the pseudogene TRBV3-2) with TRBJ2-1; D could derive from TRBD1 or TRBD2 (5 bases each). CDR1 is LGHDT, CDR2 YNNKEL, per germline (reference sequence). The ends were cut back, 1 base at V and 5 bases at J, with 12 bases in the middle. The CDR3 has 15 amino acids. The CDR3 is CASSQATRENNEQFF. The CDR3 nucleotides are TGTGCCAGCAGCCAAGCGACCAGGGAGAACAATGAGCAGTTCTTC.

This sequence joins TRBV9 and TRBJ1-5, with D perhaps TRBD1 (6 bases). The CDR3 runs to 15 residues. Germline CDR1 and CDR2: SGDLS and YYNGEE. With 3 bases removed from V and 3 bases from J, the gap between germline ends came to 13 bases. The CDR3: CASSADSGDNQPQHF. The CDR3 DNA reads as TGTGCCAGCAGCGCGGACAGCGGGGACAATCAGCCCCAGCATTTT.

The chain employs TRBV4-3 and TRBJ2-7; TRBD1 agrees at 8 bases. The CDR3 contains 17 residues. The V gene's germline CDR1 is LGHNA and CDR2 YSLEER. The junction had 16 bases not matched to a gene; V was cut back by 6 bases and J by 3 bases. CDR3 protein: CASRRTGRNWNVYEQYF. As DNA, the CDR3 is TGCGCCAGCAGACGGACAGGGCGTAACTGGAACGTCTACGAGCAGTACTTC.

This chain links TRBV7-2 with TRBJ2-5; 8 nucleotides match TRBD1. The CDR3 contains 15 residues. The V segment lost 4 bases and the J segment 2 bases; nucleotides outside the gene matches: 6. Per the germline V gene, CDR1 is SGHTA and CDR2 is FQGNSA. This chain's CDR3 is CASSSQQGGQETQYF. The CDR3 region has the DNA TGTGCCAGCAGCTCGCAACAGGGGGGTCAAGAGACCCAGTACTTC.

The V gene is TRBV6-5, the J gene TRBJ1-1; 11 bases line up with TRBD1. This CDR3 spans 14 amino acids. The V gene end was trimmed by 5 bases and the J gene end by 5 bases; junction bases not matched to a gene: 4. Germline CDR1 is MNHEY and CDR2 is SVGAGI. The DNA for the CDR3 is TGTGCCAGCAGTCGAGGGACAGGGGGGACTGAAGCTTTCTTT. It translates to CASSRGTGGTEAFF.

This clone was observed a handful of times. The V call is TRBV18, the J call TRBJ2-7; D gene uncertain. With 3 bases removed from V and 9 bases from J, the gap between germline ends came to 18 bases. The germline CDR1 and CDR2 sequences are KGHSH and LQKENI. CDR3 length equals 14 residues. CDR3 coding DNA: TGTGCCAGCTCACCCGACCGGGCCTTGGAAAGGCAGTACTTC. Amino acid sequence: CASSPDRALERQYF. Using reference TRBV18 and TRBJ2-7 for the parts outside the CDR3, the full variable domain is NAGVMQNPRHLVRRRGQEARLRCSPMKGHSHVYWYRQLPEEGLKFMVYLQKENIIDESGMPKERFSAEFPKEGPSILRIQQVVRGDSAAYFCASSPDRALERQYFGPGTRLTVT.

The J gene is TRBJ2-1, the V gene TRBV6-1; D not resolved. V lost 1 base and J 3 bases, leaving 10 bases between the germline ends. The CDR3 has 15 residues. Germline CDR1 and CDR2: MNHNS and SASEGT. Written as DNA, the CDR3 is TGTGCCAGCAGTGAAGGCCGATCCCTCTACAATGAGCAGTTCTTC. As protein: CASSEGRSLYNEQFF.

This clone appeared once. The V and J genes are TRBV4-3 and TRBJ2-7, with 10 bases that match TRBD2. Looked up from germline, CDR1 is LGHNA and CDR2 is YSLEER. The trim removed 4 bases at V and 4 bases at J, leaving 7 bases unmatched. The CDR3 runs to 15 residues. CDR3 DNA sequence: TGCGCCAGCAGCCGATCTACTAGCGGGGATTACGAGCAGTACTTC. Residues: CASSRSTSGDYEQYF.

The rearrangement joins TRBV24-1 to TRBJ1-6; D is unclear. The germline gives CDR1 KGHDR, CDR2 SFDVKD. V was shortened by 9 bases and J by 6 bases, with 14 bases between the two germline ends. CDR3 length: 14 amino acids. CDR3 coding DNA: TGTGCCACCGAGGGCGGGCCTGCTAATTCACCCCTCCACTTT. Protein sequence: CATEGGPANSPLHF.

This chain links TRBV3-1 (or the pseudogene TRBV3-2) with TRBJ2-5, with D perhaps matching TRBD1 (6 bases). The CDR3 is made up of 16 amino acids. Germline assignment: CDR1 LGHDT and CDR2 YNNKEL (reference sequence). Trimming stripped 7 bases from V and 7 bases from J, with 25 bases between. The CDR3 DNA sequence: TGTGCCAGCATCTCCGGGCAGGGGATTGACCGGGGGACCCAGTACTTC. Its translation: CASISGQGIDRGTQYF.